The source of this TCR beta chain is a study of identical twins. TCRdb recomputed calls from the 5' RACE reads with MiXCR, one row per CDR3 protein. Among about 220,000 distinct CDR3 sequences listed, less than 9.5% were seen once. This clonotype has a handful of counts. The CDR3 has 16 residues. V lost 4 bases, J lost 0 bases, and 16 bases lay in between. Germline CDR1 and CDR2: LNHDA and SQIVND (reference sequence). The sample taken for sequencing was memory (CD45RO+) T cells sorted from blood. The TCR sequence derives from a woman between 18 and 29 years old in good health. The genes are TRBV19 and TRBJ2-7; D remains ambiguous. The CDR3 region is CASSSRVGPYSYEQYF. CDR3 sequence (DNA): TGTGCCAGTAGTAGTAGGGTTGGGCCCTACTCCTACGAGCAGTACTTC. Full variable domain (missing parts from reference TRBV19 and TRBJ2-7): DGGITQSPKYLFRKEGQNVTLSCEQNLNHDAMYWYRQDPGQGLRLIYYSQIVNDFQKGDIAEGYSVSREKKESFPLTVTSAQKNPTAFYLCASSSRVGPYSYEQYFGPGTRLTVT.